Following are 12 T cell receptor beta chains from one sample sequenced in a study of blood T cell repertoires in COVID-19. Sequencing used immunoSEQ multiplex PCR; TCRdb keeps in-frame clones, though not all of them. Found here are 200,000 to 300,000 clones, around nine tenths of them singletons; the top ten hold roughly 1.9%. Source material: peripheral blood. The receptor set was obtained from a man aged 30 to 45 with active or convalescent COVID-19.

This chain links TRBV19 with TRBJ1-2; D perhaps matches TRBD1 (6 bases). The germline V gene has CDR1 LNHDA and CDR2 SQIVND (reference sequence). The CDR3 extends over 15 amino acids. The V end lost 9 bases, the J end lost 4 bases, and 21 bases lay between the germline ends. Written as DNA, the CDR3 is TGTGCCAGCCGCGTCTGGGGGCATGGTATCTATGGCTACACCTTC. Translated: CASRVWGHGIYGYTF.

V and J are TRBV11-2 and TRBJ1-1; TRBD1 might be the D (6 bases). The ends were cut back, 4 bases at V and 3 bases at J, with 15 bases in the middle. The CDR3 has 15 residues. Germline assignment: CDR1 SGHAT and CDR2 FQNNGV. The CDR3 region has the DNA TGTGCCAGCAGCTCCGAACACAGGGACGACACTGAAGCTTTCTTT. Its protein product is CASSSEHRDDTEAFF.

On this clone: Other nucleotide sequences in the sample specify the same CDR3. The chain uses TRBV11-2 and TRBJ2-5; D possibly corresponds to TRBD1 (5 bases). Germline V lookup: CDR1 SGHAT, CDR2 FQNNGV. V was clipped by 5 bases and J by 1 base, with 11 bases between them. The CDR3 extends over 14 amino acids. The CDR3 coding sequence is TGTGCCAGCAGCCTACGTAGGGGCCAAGAGACCCAGTACTTC. This gives the protein CASSLRRGQETQYF.

This chain joins TRBV19 and TRBJ1-2; no clear D. V lost 7 bases to trimming and J lost 3 bases, with 18 bases between them. This CDR3 spans 15 amino acids. Germline V CDR1 and CDR2: LNHDA, SQIVND (reference sequence). This CDR3 reads CASTGGEGSYYGYTF. In DNA, the CDR3 is TGTGCCAGTACCGGAGGAGAGGGAAGTTACTATGGCTACACCTTC.

This clone has a single count. V is TRBV27 and J is TRBJ2-2, with unresolved D. The CDR3 consists of 15 residues. The germline V and J ends were trimmed by 2 bases and 7 bases, with 14 bases remaining between them. Germline V gene sequence: CDR1 MNHEY, CDR2 SMNVEV (reference sequence). The CDR3 DNA follows: TGTGCCAGCAGTTTAAAGTTACTAACCGTCGGGGAGCTGTTTTTT. This sequence encodes CASSLKLLTVGELFF.

J is TRBJ1-4 and V is TRBV27; D is undetermined. The V and J ends lost 0 bases and 4 bases respectively, with 12 bases between them. The CDR3 length is 16 residues. Germline CDR1 MNHEY, CDR2 SMNVEV (reference sequence). This CDR3 reads CASSLSFRGYNEKLFF. In nucleotides, the CDR3 is TGTGCCAGCAGTTTATCCTTCCGGGGTTATAATGAAAAACTGTTTTTT.

V gene TRBV15 combines with J gene TRBJ2-5; 9 bases map to TRBD1. Losses at the gene ends were 0 bases for V and 4 bases for J; bases not matched to a gene: 6. CDR1 is LNHNV, CDR2 YYDKDF, per germline (reference sequence). The CDR3 sequence is 16 residues long. CDR3 in amino acids: CATSRDGGQGRETQYF. The CDR3 DNA reads TGTGCCACCAGCAGAGATGGGGGACAGGGTAGAGAGACCCAGTACTTC.

The chain joins TRBV19 to TRBJ1-1, with D possibly matching TRBD1 (6 bases). Germline values: CDR1 LNHDA, CDR2 SQIVND (reference sequence). This CDR3 region has 14 residues. Trimming removed 2 bases from V and 5 bases from J, with 12 bases in between. This CDR3 is CASSISGAGTEAFF. As DNA, the CDR3 is TGTGCCAGTAGTATATCAGGGGCAGGTACTGAAGCTTTCTTT.

This rearrangement joins TRBV19 to TRBJ1-1; no firm D call. This CDR3 has 13 residues. In germline, CDR1 is LNHDA, CDR2 SQIVND (reference sequence). Trimming cost V 3 bases and J 3 bases, with 8 bases left between them. CDR3 DNA: TGTGCCAGTAGTATCCTCGGGGACACTGAAGCTTTCTTT. The encoded protein is CASSILGDTEAFF.

The chain combines TRBV7-2 with TRBJ1-2, with 8 bases fitting TRBD1. The trim removed 0 bases at V and 5 bases at J, leaving 5 bases unmatched. The CDR3 totals 15 residues. Germline V gene data show CDR1 as SGHTA and CDR2 as FQGNSA. The CDR3 reads CASSLAPDREYGYTF. The CDR3 DNA reads TGTGCCAGCAGCTTAGCCCCGGACAGGGAGTATGGCTACACCTTC.

CDR3 DNA sequence: TGTGCCAGCAGCGGGGGACAGGGCTCTGGCTACACCTTC. It codes for CASSGGQGSGYTF. The chain has TRBV5-6 and TRBJ1-2; 9 bases line up with TRBD1. Trimming cost V 4 bases and J 7 bases; bases outside gene matches: 5. CDR1 and CDR2 (germline): SGHDT, YYEEEE. The CDR3 extends over 13 amino acids.

The rearrangement links TRBV7-9 to TRBJ1-1; TRBD1 agrees at 9 bases. This CDR3 is 17 amino acids long. Germline CDR1 is SEHNR and CDR2 is FQNEAQ (reference sequence). With 10 bases clipped from V and 2 bases from J, the junction kept 17 bases outside the gene matches. The CDR3 is CATEPPGPGQGNTEAFF. DNA for the CDR3: TGTGCCACCGAACCTCCCGGTCCGGGACAGGGAAACACTGAAGCTTTCTTT.